This is a list of T cell receptor beta chains from one sample in a study of T cell changes during pregnancy in multiple sclerosis. The repertoire was sequenced with immunoSEQ multiplex PCR; TCRdb's copy has only in-frame clones and lacks some. The sample includes some 51,000 clones, almost 95% seen only once; the top ten take approximately 4.3%. Sequences were derived from CD8+ T cells from peripheral blood mononuclear cells, sampled in the first trimester of pregnancy. These receptors originate from a female donor with multiple sclerosis, enrolled in a pregnancy study. Both conserved end residues are part of each CDR3. The order of the fields is clone size, D gene, J gene, V gene, CDR3 length, CDR3 DNA, CDR3 protein. D genes are given only for firm matches. The size entry is marked missing in some rows and otherwise reads once, few, many or a size class.

clone size: -
D gene: -
J gene: TRBJ1-1
V gene: TRBV7-2
CDR3 length: 14
CDR3 DNA: TGTGCCAGCAGCTTTTCAGGGGTTAACACTGAAGCTTTCTTT
CDR3 protein: CASSFSGVNTEAFF

clone size: -
D gene: TRBD1
J gene: TRBJ2-7
V gene: TRBV2
CDR3 length: 14
CDR3 DNA: TGTGCCAGCATTGCCGGGACAGGCCGCTACGAGCAGTACTTC
CDR3 protein: CASIAGTGRYEQYF

clone size: few
D gene: -
J gene: TRBJ1-1
V gene: TRBV6-5
CDR3 length: 16
CDR3 DNA: TGTGCCAGCAGTTACTCGCCTGGACAGTGGAACACTGAAGCTTTCTTT
CDR3 protein: CASSYSPGQWNTEAFF

clone size: few
D gene: -
J gene: TRBJ2-7
V gene: TRBV7-9
CDR3 length: 15
CDR3 DNA: TGTGCCAGCAGCCTAGCCCAGGGCCAGCTCTACGAGCAGTACTTC
CDR3 protein: CASSLAQGQLYEQYF

clone size: -
D gene: -
J gene: TRBJ1-2
V gene: TRBV2
CDR3 length: 17
CDR3 DNA: TGTGCCAGCAGTGAAAGGCTAACAGGTCCTCTGAACTATGGCTACACCTTC
CDR3 protein: CASSERLTGPLNYGYTF

clone size: once
D gene: TRBD1
J gene: TRBJ1-1
V gene: TRBV7-9
CDR3 length: 16
CDR3 DNA: TGTGCCAGCAGCCGTCCCGGGACAGGGGCGAACACTGAAGCTTTCTTT
CDR3 protein: CASSRPGTGANTEAFF

clone size: -
D gene: TRBD1
J gene: TRBJ2-7
V gene: TRBV7-2
CDR3 length: 16
CDR3 DNA: TGTGCCAGCAGCTTAGCCGGGACAGGGGTTCGAAACGAGCAGTACTTC
CDR3 protein: CASSLAGTGVRNEQYF

clone size: -
D gene: TRBD1
J gene: TRBJ2-7
V gene: TRBV6-1
CDR3 length: 17
CDR3 DNA: TGTGCCAGCAGTGAATTCTGGCAGGGGGACCCCTCCTACGAGCAGTACTTC
CDR3 protein: CASSEFWQGDPSYEQYF

clone size: -
D gene: TRBD1
J gene: TRBJ2-3
V gene: TRBV28
CDR3 length: 16
CDR3 DNA: TGTGCCAGCAGCTTAACAGGGGCGGGTGGCACAGATACGCAGTATTTT
CDR3 protein: CASSLTGAGGTDTQYF

clone size: -
D gene: TRBD2
J gene: TRBJ2-5
V gene: TRBV19
CDR3 length: 19
CDR3 DNA: TGTGCCAGTAGTATAGTTCCCTTGGGTTACGGCGCGGGGGTGGAGACCCAGTACTTC
CDR3 protein: CASSIVPLGYGAGVETQYF

clone size: -
D gene: TRBD1
J gene: TRBJ2-7
V gene: TRBV7-6
CDR3 length: 14
CDR3 DNA: TGTGCCAGCAGCTATGGGACAGGCGCCTACGAGCAGTACTTC
CDR3 protein: CASSYGTGAYEQYF

clone size: -
D gene: -
J gene: TRBJ2-7
V gene: TRBV19
CDR3 length: 14
CDR3 DNA: TGTGCCAGTAGTATACTGGCAGGGGCGGAAGAGCAGTACTTC
CDR3 protein: CASSILAGAEEQYF

clone size: -
D gene: -
J gene: TRBJ2-2
V gene: TRBV7-9
CDR3 length: 15
CDR3 DNA: TGTGCCAGCAGTCCCTCTTGGGGGCCCACCGGGGAGCTGTTTTTT
CDR3 protein: CASSPSWGPTGELFF

clone size: -
D gene: TRBD1
J gene: TRBJ2-1
V gene: TRBV7-9
CDR3 length: 13
CDR3 DNA: TGTGCCAGCAGCCGGACAGGGACAAATGAGCAGTTCTTC
CDR3 protein: CASSRTGTNEQFF

clone size: -
D gene: -
J gene: TRBJ1-1
V gene: TRBV19
CDR3 length: 19
CDR3 DNA: TGTGCCAGTAGTATCAGCTCTTTCTTAAGTTCGGGGATGAACACTGAAGCTTTCTTT
CDR3 protein: CASSISSFLSSGMNTEAFF

clone size: -
D gene: -
J gene: TRBJ2-1
V gene: TRBV7-2
CDR3 length: 13
CDR3 DNA: TGTGCCAGCAGCACAACAGGGTACAATGAGCAGTTCTTC
CDR3 protein: CASSTTGYNEQFF

clone size: -
D gene: -
J gene: TRBJ2-1
V gene: TRBV7-8
CDR3 length: 12
CDR3 DNA: TGTGCCAGCAAAGACAGGTTATATGAGCAGTTCTTC
CDR3 protein: CASKDRLYEQFF

clone size: -
D gene: -
J gene: TRBJ2-2
V gene: TRBV2
CDR3 length: 14
CDR3 DNA: TGTGCCGGGGGGTGGCAGGGTACCACCGGGGAGCTGTTTTTT
CDR3 protein: CAGGWQGTTGELFF

clone size: -
D gene: -
J gene: TRBJ2-7
V gene: TRBV28
CDR3 length: 11
CDR3 DNA: TGTGCCAGCAGTTTAGTCGGCGAGCAGTACTTC
CDR3 protein: CASSLVGEQYF